This T cell receptor (beta chain) was sequenced during a study of CD8 T cells in Susac syndrome. Negative isolation yielded CD4+ and CD8+ T cells, and FACS enriched TEMRA cells. Germline V CDR1 and CDR2: LGHDT, YNNKEL (reference sequence). J was trimmed by 3 bases and V by 0 bases; bases with no gene match: 1. CDR3 length equals 14 residues. Reverse transcription of roughly 0.5 to 1 ug RNA was performed with random hexamers. TCR beta CDR3 was amplified by immunoSEQ multiplex PCR. This amplification extended across 54 Vbeta and 13 Jbeta segments. TCRdb re-analysed the immunoSEQ multiplex PCR reads in MiXCR, keeping a single row per CDR3 protein. This sample carries roughly 200,000 distinct CDR3 sequences, 90% to 95% of them seen once, and the ten largest clones take around 0.1%.

V gene TRBV3-1 combines with J gene TRBJ2-5, with TRBD2 matching 7 bases. The specimen sequenced was CD4+ T cells from PBMCs. The sequence came from a human donor in good health. As DNA, the CDR3 is TGTGCCAGCAGCCAAGAGGCGGGGGAAGAGACCCAGTACTTC. Protein sequence: CASSQEAGEETQYF.